This T cell receptor (beta chain) was obtained from a study of breast tumors, draining lymph nodes, adjacent tissues. One entry per CDR3 protein results from TCRdb running MiXCR on the multiplex PCR reads. The table shows tens of thousands of distinct CDR3 sequences, with roughly 63% occurring only once. Relative to its sample, this clonotype is medium-sized. Germline V CDR1 and CDR2: LGHNA, YNFKEQ. The CDR3 covers 14 residues. Trimming took 1 base from V and 6 from J, leaving 10 bases between them. This receptor was identified in a female donor with breast cancer. Some clones in this sample may be carry-over from other donors' samples. The sequenced sample consisted of breast tumor tissue. This chain connects TRBV4-2 to TRBJ2-1; D call uncertain. CDR3 sequence: CASSQGHSLNEQFF. The CDR3 DNA reads as TGTGCCAGCAGCCAAGGCCACTCCCTCAATGAGCAGTTCTTC.